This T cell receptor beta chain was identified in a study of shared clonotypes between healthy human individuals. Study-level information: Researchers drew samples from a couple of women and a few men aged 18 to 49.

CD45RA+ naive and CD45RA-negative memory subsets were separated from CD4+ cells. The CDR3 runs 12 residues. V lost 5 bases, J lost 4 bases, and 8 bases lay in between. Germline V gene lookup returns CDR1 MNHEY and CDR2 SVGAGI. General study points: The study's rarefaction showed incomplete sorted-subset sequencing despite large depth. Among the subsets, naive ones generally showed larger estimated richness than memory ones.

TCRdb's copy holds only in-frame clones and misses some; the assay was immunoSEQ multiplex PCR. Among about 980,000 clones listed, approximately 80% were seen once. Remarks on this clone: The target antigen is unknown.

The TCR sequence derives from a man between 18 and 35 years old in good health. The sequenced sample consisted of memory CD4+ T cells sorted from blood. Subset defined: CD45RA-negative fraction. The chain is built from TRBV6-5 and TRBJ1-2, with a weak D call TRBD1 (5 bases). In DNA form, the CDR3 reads TGTGCCAGCAGTGGGGGTAGCTATGGCTACACCTTC. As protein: CASSGGSYGYTF.